This T cell receptor (beta chain) was profiled in a study of shared clonotypes between healthy human individuals. In the case of this clone: Its cognate antigen is unknown.

Assay used: immunoSEQ multiplex PCR; TCRdb lists only in-frame clones, some missing. The table includes some 2.1 million clones, about 95% detected once. The CDR3 sequence is 15 residues long. The V and J ends lost 4 bases and 8 bases, in that order; junction bases with no gene match: 6. Germline-derived CDR1 and CDR2 are MNHEY and SVGAGI. Study-wide points: Larger estimated richness was generally seen in naive subsets than in memory subsets. The small donor group covered limited genetic and exposure diversity.

Positive CCR7 selection of CD45RO-negative cells yielded the naive CD8 cells, and terminally differentiated effector memory CD45RA+ cells were excluded. Sequencing was performed on naive CD8+ T cells sorted from blood. V gene TRBV6-5 combines with J gene TRBJ2-1; 12 bases map to TRBD2. This clonotype was sampled from a man between 18 and 29 years old in good health. In DNA, the CDR3 is TGTGCCAGCAGTTTCAGTCTAGCGGGGGGGCATGAGCAGTTCTTC. Translated: CASSFSLAGGHEQFF.